The rows below give T cell receptor beta chains drawn from one sample of a study of B cell selection in AIRE deficiency. Only in-frame clones appear in the TCRdb table, and some are missing; sequencing was by immunoSEQ multiplex PCR. The sample contains around 18,000 clones, just over 90% of which appear only once. The source material was CD4+CD25+ Tregs sorted from PBMCs. The receptors shown here come from a human donor in good health. Both conserved end residues are part of each CDR3. D genes are given only for firm matches. Clone size is stated in some rows and not others, as once, few, many or a class when expanded.

cdr3_nt | cdr3_aa | j_call | d_call | clone_size | v_call
TGTGCCAGCAGTTCGGGACTAGCGTACACCGGGGAGCTGTTTTTT | CASSSGLAYTGELFF | TRBJ2-2 | TRBD2 | NA | TRBV6-1
TGTGCCAGTAGTGGCGACAGCCATGAGCAGTTCTTC | CASSGDSHEQFF | TRBJ2-1 | NA | NA | TRBV19
TGTGCCAGCAGCTTCCTGGAGGGTACGCAGTATTTT | CASSFLEGTQYF | TRBJ2-3 | NA | NA | TRBV7-8
TGTGCCAGCAGCGAAAGGGGGGCGCGGGAAAAACTGTTTTTT | CASSERGAREKLFF | TRBJ1-4 | NA | NA | TRBV7-9
TGTGCCAGCAGCTTAGCCTTTACAGGGACCCTCACAGATACGCAGTATTTT | CASSLAFTGTLTDTQYF | TRBJ2-3 | NA | NA | TRBV7-2
TGTGCCAGCAGGCGGTCCTCTGGAAACACCATATATTTT | CASRRSSGNTIYF | TRBJ1-3 | NA | once | TRBV6-5
TGTGCCAGCAGGATGTCAGGGGGCTTGGGCAATCAGCCCCAGCATTTT | CASRMSGGLGNQPQHF | TRBJ1-5 | TRBD1 | NA | TRBV6-6
TGCGCCAGTCCACACTCCGGGACAGGGGGGTTTCACACTGAAGCTTTCTTT | CASPHSGTGGFHTEAFF | TRBJ1-1 | TRBD1 | NA | TRBV10-1
TGTGCCAGCAGCTTAGCGCGTCAGGGTATGACTGAAGCTTTCTTT | CASSLARQGMTEAFF | TRBJ1-1 | NA | NA | TRBV7-1
TGCGCCAGCTGCCGGGACGCTTTCTACGAGCAGTACTTC | CASCRDAFYEQYF | TRBJ2-7 | NA | NA | TRBV10-2
TGTGCCAGCAGCTTGACAGGGGTGACCGGGGAGCTGTTTTTT | CASSLTGVTGELFF | TRBJ2-2 | TRBD1 | NA | TRBV7-2
TGCGCCAGCAGCTTGAGCTCCTACGAGCAGTACTTC | CASSLSSYEQYF | TRBJ2-7 | NA | NA | TRBV5-1
TGTGCCAGCTCCCTGACAGTTAACTCCTACGAGCAGTACTTC | CASSLTVNSYEQYF | TRBJ2-7 | NA | NA | TRBV18
TGTGCCAGCCGGGGACAGGGGTGGACCTACGAGCAGTACTTC | CASRGQGWTYEQYF | TRBJ2-7 | TRBD1 | NA | TRBV28
TGTGCCAGCAGCCCAAGGGACAGGCGCTATGGCTACACCTTC | CASSPRDRRYGYTF | TRBJ1-2 | TRBD1 | NA | TRBV7-9
TGTGCCAGCAGCCTTGGGACAGGCCGATTCAATGAGCAGTTCTTC | CASSLGTGRFNEQFF | TRBJ2-1 | TRBD1 | few | TRBV7-3
TGTGCCAGCAGGCCGACAGGCGGTTTCTCAACTTTCTTT | CASRPTGGFSTFF | TRBJ1-1 | NA | NA | TRBV6-4
TGTGCCAGCAGCCAAACCAGACAAACTGGGGCGGATACGCAGTATTTT | CASSQTRQTGADTQYF | TRBJ2-3 | NA | NA | TRBV7-3
TGTGCCAGCAGGCGAGCCGAGGGAGTTCATGAGCAGTTCTTC | CASRRAEGVHEQFF | TRBJ2-1 | NA | NA | TRBV4-2
TGTGCCAGCAGTGATCGGATAACAGCCCAGGGAGACACTGAAGCTTTCTTT | CASSDRITAQGDTEAFF | TRBJ1-1 | NA | NA | TRBV6-1
TGTGCCAGCAGCTTGGCAAGGGCCTCTAATGAAAAACTGTTTTTT | CASSLARASNEKLFF | TRBJ1-4 | NA | NA | TRBV5-8
TGTGCCAGCAGCTCCAGGAGGGGGAGGGCCGGGAACACCGGGGAGCTGTTTTTT | CASSSRRGRAGNTGELFF | TRBJ2-2 | NA | NA | TRBV9
TGTGCCAGCAAACAGGGAGGAGGGCAGCCCCAGCATTTT | CASKQGGGQPQHF | TRBJ1-5 | NA | NA | TRBV6-1